This passage covers 30 T cell receptor beta chains from one sample sequenced in a study of blood T cells in healthy people across ages. Together with a sample-barcoded 5' primer, a J-beta primer mix was included in a second PCR lasting about 6 to 12 cycles. TCRdb redid the calling of the 5' RACE reads with MiXCR, one entry per CDR3 protein. The table has 1.5 million or so distinct CDR3 sequences, around 40% seen once. Input material: blood. The receptor source for this set is a woman aged 18-29 years in good health.

A few counts support this clonotype. This chain connects TRBV5-6 to TRBJ2-1; no clear D. This CDR3 is 17 amino acids long. V gave up 1 base and J gave up 3 bases, with 17 bases separating them. The germline gives CDR1 SGHDT, CDR2 YYEEEE. CDR3 sequence reads: CASSLMGGRQLYNEQFF. CDR3 bases: TGTGCCAGCAGCTTGATGGGCGGTCGCCAGCTCTACAATGAGCAGTTCTTC.

The rearrangement joins TRBV28 to TRBJ2-7; TRBD1 aligns across 8 bases. Germline CDR1 and CDR2: MDHEN and SYDVKM. J lost 2 bases, V lost 8 bases, and 11 bases had no gene match. The length of the CDR3 is 15 residues. CDR3 sequence (DNA): TGTGCCAGCCCCTTGGAAGGGACAGGTGCCTACGAGCAGTACTTC. Translated, it gives CASPLEGTGAYEQYF.

This clonotype was recorded only once. The CDR3 DNA reads TGTGCCAGCAGAGTCGGGACTAGCGGGCGCACAGATACGCAGTATTTT. Translated: CASRVGTSGRTDTQYF. The chain joins TRBV11-2 to TRBJ2-3; TRBD2 aligns across 12 bases. Germline V CDR1 and CDR2: SGHAT, FQNNGV. The junction had 5 bases not matched to a gene; V was cut back by 6 bases and J by 1 base. This CDR3 spans 16 amino acids.

Concerning this clonotype itself: A read error may explain this, as a much larger clone is one base away. The chain is built from TRBV5-1 and TRBJ2-7; D is uncertain. This CDR3 spans 12 amino acids. Germline V gives CDR1 SGHRS, CDR2 YFSETQ. The CDR3 loop reads CASSSIPYGQYF. As DNA, the CDR3 is TGCGCCAGCAGCTCTATTCCCTACGGGCAGTACTTC. Filled out from reference TRBV5-1 and TRBJ2-7, the complete variable domain reads KAGVTQTPRYLIKTRGQQVTLSCSPISGHRSVSWYQQTPGQGLQFLFEYFSETQRNKGNFPGRFSGRQFSNSRSEMNVSTLELGDSALYLCASSSIPYGQYFGPGTRLTVT.

The chain carries TRBV28 and TRBJ1-2; D gene unclear. The ends were cut back, 4 bases at V and 4 bases at J, with 10 bases in the middle. The CDR3 loop spans 13 amino acids. The germline CDR1 and CDR2 sequences are MDHEN and SYDVKM. As DNA, the CDR3 is TGTGCCAGCAGTTCACTTTCCCTCTATGGCTACACCTTC. It yields the protein CASSSLSLYGYTF.

In this sample, this clonotype turned up many times. This sequence joins TRBV7-2 and TRBJ2-1, with no clear D. Trimming took 5 bases from V and 7 from J, leaving 12 bases between them. CDR1 is SGHTA and CDR2 is FQGNSA in the germline V gene. The CDR3 has 13 residues. This chain's CDR3 is CASSPYLANEQFF. As DNA, the CDR3 is TGTGCCAGCAGCCCGTACCTCGCGAATGAGCAGTTCTTC.

The rearrangement links TRBV29-1 to TRBJ2-1; TRBD2 matches at 9 bases. The germline CDR1 and CDR2 sequences are SQVTM and ANQGSEA. The CDR3 is 17 residues long. Trimming at V came to 6 bases and at J to 1 base, leaving 13 bases not matched to a gene. The CDR3 reads CSVGPITLAGSYNEQFF. CDR3 DNA: TGCAGCGTCGGTCCTATAACTCTAGCGGGGTCCTACAATGAGCAGTTCTTC.

The chain joins TRBV27 to TRBJ2-7, with D possibly being TRBD1 or TRBD2 (5 bases each). Germline CDR1 MNHEY, CDR2 SMNVEV (reference sequence). The V gene lost 3 bases and the J gene lost 0 bases, with 18 bases spanning the gap. CDR3 length: 17 residues. CDR3 amino acids: CASSFSSGTASSYEQYF. CDR3 nucleotides: TGTGCCAGCAGTTTCTCTTCCGGGACCGCAAGCTCCTACGAGCAGTACTTC.

The rearrangement joins TRBV2 to TRBJ2-3; 11 bases fit TRBD2. Per germline, CDR1 SNHLY and CDR2 FYNNEI. V lost 6 bases to trimming and J lost 3 bases; unmatched junction nucleotides: 8. The CDR3 sequence is 16 residues long. CDR3 sequence reads: CASRPRLAGFTDTQYF. The CDR3 bases are TGTGCCAGCAGGCCCCGACTAGCGGGGTTTACAGATACGCAGTATTTT.

The chain recombines TRBV27 with TRBJ1-5; the D is unclear. Trimming cost V 3 bases and J 3 bases, with 9 bases left between them. The CDR3 sequence is 14 residues long. The germline gives CDR1 MNHEY, CDR2 SMNVEV (reference sequence). This CDR3 reads CASSFGQDNQPQHF. As DNA, the CDR3 is TGTGCCAGCAGTTTTGGGCAGGACAATCAGCCCCAGCATTTT.

This clonotype was seen repeatedly, ten times or more. The rearrangement uses TRBV29-1 and TRBJ2-1; maybe TRBD1 (6 bases). CDR1 and CDR2 (germline): SQVTM, ANQGSEA. Trimming removed 5 bases from V and 5 bases from J, with 16 bases in between. The CDR3 runs to 14 residues. The CDR3 is CSVFSRDNNNEQFF. CDR3 DNA: TGCAGCGTTTTTAGCAGGGACAACAACAATGAGCAGTTCTTC.

Turning to this clonotype: Sequence at one end of the junction differs from germline and may be a read error. The chain couples TRBV6-1 to TRBJ2-3, with 9 bases that match TRBD1. CDR3 length: 14 amino acids. Per the germline V gene, CDR1 is MNHNS and CDR2 is SASEGT. This CDR3 reads CASGTGMGADTRYF. CDR3 bases: TGTGCCAGCGGGACAGGGATGGGGGCAGATACGCGGTATTTT.

Many counts were recorded for this clonotype. CDR3 sequence: CSARDRTGVYEQYF. CDR3 sequence (DNA): TGCAGTGCTAGAGATAGGACAGGGGTTTACGAGCAGTACTTC. The chain uses TRBV20-1 and TRBJ2-7, with 9 nucleotides matching TRBD1. The V gene's germline CDR1 is DFQATT and CDR2 SNEGSKA (reference sequence). V shed 0 bases, J shed 4 bases, and the junction held 4 bases outside the gene matches. The CDR3 contains 14 residues.

The chain is built from TRBV5-1 and TRBJ1-1; a possible D gene is TRBD1 (6 bases). The length of the CDR3 is 13 residues. Between the trimmed V and J ends, which lost 4 bases and 6 bases, there was a span of 13 bases. Germline CDR1 is SGHRS and CDR2 is YFSETQ. CDR3 in DNA: TGCGCCAGCAGCCAACAGGGAAAGGCTGAAGCTTTCTTT. Translation: CASSQQGKAEAFF.

The chain is built from TRBV5-1 and TRBJ2-7, with TRBD2 matching over 13 bases. Germline V gene lookup returns CDR1 SGHRS and CDR2 YFSETQ. V was clipped by 5 bases and J by 4 bases; unmatched bases: 9. The CDR3 loop spans 16 amino acids. CDR3 coding DNA: TGCGCCAGCAGTCGGACTAGCGGGAGAGAAGGGTACGAGCAGTACTTC. It yields the protein CASSRTSGREGYEQYF.

This clonotype was seen repeatedly, ten times or more. The chain uses TRBV25-1 and TRBJ2-7, with a weak D call TRBD1 (5 bases). Per the germline V gene, CDR1 is MGHDK and CDR2 is SYGVNS. The CDR3 spans 14 residues. V was clipped by 2 bases and J by 4 bases, with 12 bases between them. The CDR3 region is CASSEGAGWYEQYF. For the CDR3, the DNA is TGTGCCAGCAGTGAAGGGGCAGGGTGGTACGAGCAGTACTTC.

The genes are TRBV12-3 or TRBV12-4 and TRBJ1-1, with D uncertain. The ends were cut back, 6 bases at V and 1 base at J, with 12 bases in the middle. The CDR3 runs to 14 residues. CDR3 loop: CASSRGLTNTEAFF. The CDR3 DNA sequence: TGTGCCAGCAGCCGCGGACTCACGAACACTGAAGCTTTCTTT.

The chain uses TRBV13 and TRBJ2-3; no definite D call. V lost 3 bases, J lost 2 bases, and 9 bases lay in between. Germline loops: CDR1 PRHDT, CDR2 FYEKMQ (reference sequence). The CDR3 length is 14 residues. The CDR3 here is CASSFSDPTDTQYF. CDR3 bases: TGTGCCAGCAGCTTCTCGGATCCCACAGATACGCAGTATTTT.

This clonotype was seen repeatedly, ten times or more. The chain couples TRBV29-1 to TRBJ1-2, with no clear D. V was trimmed by 3 bases and J by 4 bases, leaving 18 bases between them. From germline, CDR1 is SQVTM and CDR2 ANQGSEA. The CDR3 runs to 15 residues. The CDR3 coding sequence is TGCAGCGTTGAGGTGAGGTCGAGCAACATCTATGGCTACACCTTC. This gives the protein CSVEVRSSNIYGYTF. Using reference TRBV29-1 and TRBJ1-2 for the parts outside the CDR3, the full variable domain is SAVISQKPSRDICQRGTSLTIQCQVDSQVTMMFWYRQQPGQSLTLIATANQGSEATYESGFVIDKFPISRPNLTFSTLTVSNMSPEDSSIYLCSVEVRSSNIYGYTFGSGTRLTVV.

The chain is built from TRBV12-3 or TRBV12-4 and TRBJ1-2; the D gene is possibly TRBD1 (5 bases). The V and J ends lost 3 bases and 7 bases respectively, with 6 bases between them. The CDR3 covers 11 residues. CDR3 DNA: TGTGCCAGCAGTTTCAGGGTTGGCTACACCTTC. Translated, it gives CASSFRVGYTF.

This clonotype has a handful of counts. At one boundary the junction diverges from the germline segment, which might be a read error. The rearrangement joins TRBV7-2 to TRBJ1-5; D call uncertain. The CDR3 runs to 12 residues. Germline CDR1 and CDR2: SGHTA and FQGNSA. CDR3 coding DNA: TGTGCCAACAGCTTGGTCGATCAGCCCCAGCATTTT. Protein sequence: CANSLVDQPQHF.

This clonotype has only a few counts. The chain's CDR3 is CASSPHLTERVLYEQYF. The CDR3 coding sequence is TGCGCCAGCAGCCCACACCTTACAGAGCGGGTCCTCTACGAGCAGTACTTC. The genes are TRBV4-1 and TRBJ2-7; D may be TRBD2 (6 bases). V dropped 4 bases and J dropped 3 bases, with 22 bases sitting between them. The CDR3 is made up of 17 amino acids. The germline CDR1 and CDR2 sequences are MGHRA and YSYEKL.

CDR3 amino acids: CASSLGSAGAADTQYF. CDR3 nucleotides: TGTGCCAGCAGCTTAGGATCGGCGGGGGCGGCAGATACGCAGTATTTT. This chain links TRBV7-2 with TRBJ2-3; D perhaps matches TRBD2 (7 bases). The CDR3 sequence is 16 residues long. V lost 1 base and J 4 bases, leaving 15 bases between the germline ends. CDR1 is SGHTA and CDR2 is FQGNSA in the germline V gene. The full variable domain, its missing parts supplied by reference TRBV7-2 and TRBJ2-3, is GAGVSQSPSNKVTEKGKDVELRCDPISGHTALYWYRQSLGQGLEFLIYFQGNSAPDKSGLPSDRFSAERTGGSVSTLTIQRTQQEDSAVYLCASSLGSAGAADTQYFGPGTRLTVL.

The chain joins TRBV20-1 to TRBJ1-5; D is uncertain. The CDR3 sequence is 14 residues long. With 2 bases removed from V and 5 bases from J, the gap between germline ends came to 13 bases. The germline CDR1 and CDR2 sequences are DFQATT and SNEGSKA (reference sequence). The CDR3 protein is CSARSRKNHQPQHF. DNA for the CDR3: TGCAGTGCTAGAAGTCGCAAGAACCATCAGCCCCAGCATTTT.

The chain has TRBV4-3 and TRBJ2-7, with a weak D call TRBD1 (5 bases). The germline gives CDR1 LGHNA, CDR2 YSLEER. The CDR3 sequence is 14 residues long. V lost 4 bases and J lost 0, with 10 bases in between. CDR3 nucleotides: TGCGCCAGCAGCCGTCTCAGGGACTCCTACGAGCAGTACTTC. It is translated as CASSRLRDSYEQYF.

There are a few counts of this clonotype. The chain has TRBV7-2 and TRBJ2-7; D possibly corresponds to TRBD2 (6 bases). The CDR3 runs 14 residues. The V end was cut by 5 bases, the J end by 3 bases, with 14 bases between. Germline V lookup: CDR1 SGHTA, CDR2 FQGNSA. The CDR3 region is CASSHPGLIYEQYF. DNA of the CDR3: TGTGCCAGCAGCCACCCGGGACTCATCTACGAGCAGTACTTC.

The rearrangement uses TRBV4-1 and TRBJ1-1, with D unclear. The germline V and J ends were trimmed by 0 bases and 0 bases, with 17 bases remaining between them. The CDR3 is made up of 18 amino acids. Per the germline V gene, CDR1 is MGHRA and CDR2 is YSYEKL. DNA for the CDR3: TGCGCCAGCAGCCAAGACCCACCGGTGGGCGGCATGAACACTGAAGCTTTCTTT. Translating it yields CASSQDPPVGGMNTEAFF.

The sample holds a few counts of this clonotype. The gene calls are TRBV29-1 and TRBJ1-4; maybe TRBD1 (5 bases). CDR1 is SQVTM, CDR2 ANQGSEA, per germline. Trimming took off 7 bases at V and 3 bases at J, with 12 bases between the two ends. The CDR3 has 13 residues. The CDR3 is CSARDAANEKLFF. DNA for the CDR3: TGCAGCGCCAGGGATGCGGCTAATGAAAAACTGTTTTTT.

The chain uses TRBV6-1 and TRBJ1-1, with D possibly being TRBD1 (6 bases). The CDR3 totals 14 residues. Trimming removed 5 bases from V and 6 bases from J, with 16 bases in between. Germline assignment: CDR1 MNHNS and CDR2 SASEGT. This CDR3 reads CASSPDRLPPEAFF. For the CDR3, the DNA is TGTGCCAGCAGTCCCGACAGGCTCCCTCCTGAAGCTTTCTTT.

V usage is TRBV5-4 and J usage is TRBJ2-7, with D perhaps given as TRBD1 or TRBD2 (5 bases each). There are 13 residues in the CDR3. V dropped 6 bases and J dropped 6 bases, with 16 bases sitting between them. Germline V CDR1 and CDR2: SGHNT, YYREEE (reference sequence). In nucleotides, the CDR3 is TGTGCCAGCAAGATCTGGGGGTCGGGCGAGCAGTACTTC. Its protein is CASKIWGSGEQYF.